This T cell receptor beta chain was identified during a study of control samples from healthy donors and cancer patients (dated by TCRdb to the early 2020s). A remark on this clone: Its antigen is currently not known. Per-nucleotide qualities are absent, and no much larger clonotype sits a single base away.

Library method: the immunoSEQ multiplex PCR assay. TCRdb's version of the immuneACCESS table is confined to in-frame rearrangements and falls short of the full clone set. An unresolved V gene accounts for under half of the shortfall where checked; the remainder is of unknown origin. The sample includes more than 95,000 clones, with around 87% observed a single time. The ten biggest clones cover more than 8% of the sample. The CDR3, cysteine through phenylalanine, is 14 amino acids long. Just the 42-base CDR3 DNA is kept, in frame starting at base 1. Compared with germline, V lacks 3 bases and J lacks 3 bases; bases without a gene match: 4. The germline V gene gives CDR1 as MDHEN and CDR2 as SYDVKM.

The sequencing input was blood. The sequence was collected from a middle-aged man in good health. The chain employs TRBV28 and TRBJ1-2; 7 central bases correspond to TRBD1. The CDR3 amino acid sequence is: CASSLGTDYYGYTF. The DNA sequence is as follows: TGTGCCAGCAGTTTGGGGACAGATTACTATGGCTACACCTTC.